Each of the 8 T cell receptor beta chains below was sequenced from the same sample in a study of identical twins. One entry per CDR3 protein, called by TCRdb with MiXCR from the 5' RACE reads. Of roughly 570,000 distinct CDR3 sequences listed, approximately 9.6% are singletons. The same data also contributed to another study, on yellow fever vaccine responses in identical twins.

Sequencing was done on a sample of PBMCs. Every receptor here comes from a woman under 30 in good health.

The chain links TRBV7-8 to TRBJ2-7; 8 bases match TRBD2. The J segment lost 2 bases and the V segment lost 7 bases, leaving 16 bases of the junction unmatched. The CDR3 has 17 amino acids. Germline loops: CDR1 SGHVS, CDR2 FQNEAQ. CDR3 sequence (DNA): TGTGCCAGCACCCGAGCGGGGACGGGGGGGCTGACCTACGAGCAGTACTTC. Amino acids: CASTRAGTGGLTYEQYF.

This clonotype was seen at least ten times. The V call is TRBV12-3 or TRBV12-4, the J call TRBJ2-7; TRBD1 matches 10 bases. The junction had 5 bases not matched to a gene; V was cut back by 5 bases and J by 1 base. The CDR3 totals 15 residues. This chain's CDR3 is CASSTRDRGSYEQYF. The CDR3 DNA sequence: TGTGCCAGCAGTACCCGGGACAGGGGTTCCTACGAGCAGTACTTC.

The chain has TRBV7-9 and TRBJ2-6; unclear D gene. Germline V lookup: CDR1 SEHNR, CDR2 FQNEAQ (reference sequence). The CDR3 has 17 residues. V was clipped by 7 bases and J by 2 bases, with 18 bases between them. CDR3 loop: CASIPSGWDPGANVLTF. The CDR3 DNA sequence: TGTGCCAGCATCCCTAGTGGTTGGGATCCTGGGGCCAACGTCCTGACTTTC.

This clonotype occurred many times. In DNA form, the CDR3 reads TGTGCCAGCAGTTTTGTGGTAGCGGGAGCTCACAATGAGCAGTTCTTC. Residues: CASSFVVAGAHNEQFF. This rearrangement joins TRBV12-3 or TRBV12-4 to TRBJ2-1, with 9 bases that match TRBD2. With 3 bases clipped from V and 5 bases from J, the junction kept 8 bases outside the gene matches. The length of the CDR3 is 16 residues.

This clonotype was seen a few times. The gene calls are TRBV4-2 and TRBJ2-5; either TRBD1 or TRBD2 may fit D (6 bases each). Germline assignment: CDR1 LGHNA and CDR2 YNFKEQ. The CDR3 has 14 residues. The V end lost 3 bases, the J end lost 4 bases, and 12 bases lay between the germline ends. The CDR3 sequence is CASSHYRGRETQYF. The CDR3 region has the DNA TGTGCCAGCAGCCATTACCGGGGGCGAGAGACCCAGTACTTC.

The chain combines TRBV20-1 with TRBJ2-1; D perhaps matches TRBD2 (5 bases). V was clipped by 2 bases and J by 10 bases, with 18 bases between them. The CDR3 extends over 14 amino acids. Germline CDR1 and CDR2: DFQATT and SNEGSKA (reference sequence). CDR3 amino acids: CSARWGEGNGEQFF. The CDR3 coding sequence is TGCAGTGCTAGATGGGGAGAAGGGAATGGAGAGCAGTTCTTC.

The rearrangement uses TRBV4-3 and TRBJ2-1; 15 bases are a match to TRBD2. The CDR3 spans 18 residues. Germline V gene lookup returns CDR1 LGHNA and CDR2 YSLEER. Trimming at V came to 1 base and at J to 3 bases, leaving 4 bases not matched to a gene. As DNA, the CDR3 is TGCGCCAGCAGCCAAGGGGGGACTAGCGGGAGGAACTACAATGAGCAGTTCTTC. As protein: CASSQGGTSGRNYNEQFF.

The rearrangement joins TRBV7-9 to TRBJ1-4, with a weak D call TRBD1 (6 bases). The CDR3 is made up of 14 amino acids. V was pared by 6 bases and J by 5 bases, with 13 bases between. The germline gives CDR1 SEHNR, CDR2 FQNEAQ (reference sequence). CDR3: CASSLRQENEKLFF. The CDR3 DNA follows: TGTGCCAGCAGTCTTCGACAGGAAAATGAAAAACTGTTTTTT.